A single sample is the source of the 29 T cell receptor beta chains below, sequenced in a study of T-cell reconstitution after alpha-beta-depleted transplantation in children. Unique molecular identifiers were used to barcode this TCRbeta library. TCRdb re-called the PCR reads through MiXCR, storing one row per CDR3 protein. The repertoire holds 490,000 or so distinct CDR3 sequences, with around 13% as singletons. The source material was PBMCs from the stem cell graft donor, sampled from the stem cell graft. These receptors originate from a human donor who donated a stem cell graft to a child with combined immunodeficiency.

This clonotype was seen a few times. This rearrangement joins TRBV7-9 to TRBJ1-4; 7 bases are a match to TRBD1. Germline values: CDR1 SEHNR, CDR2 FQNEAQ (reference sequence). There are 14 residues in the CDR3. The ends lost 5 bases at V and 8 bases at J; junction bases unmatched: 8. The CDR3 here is CASSPTGLEEKLFF. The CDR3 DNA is TGTGCCAGCAGCCCGACAGGGCTCGAAGAAAAACTGTTTTTT.

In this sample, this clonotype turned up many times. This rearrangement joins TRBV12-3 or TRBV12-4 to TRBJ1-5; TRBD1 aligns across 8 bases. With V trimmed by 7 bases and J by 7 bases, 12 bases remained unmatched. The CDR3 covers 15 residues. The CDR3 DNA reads TGTGCCAGCACCCAGGACAGGGCCTTCGGGCAGCCCCAGCATTTT. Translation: CASTQDRAFGQPQHF.

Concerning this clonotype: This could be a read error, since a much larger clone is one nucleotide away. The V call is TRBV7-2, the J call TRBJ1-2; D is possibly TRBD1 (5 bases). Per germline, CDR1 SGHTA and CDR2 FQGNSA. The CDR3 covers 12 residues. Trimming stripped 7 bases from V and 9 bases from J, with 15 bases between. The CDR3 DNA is TGTGCCAGCACCGAGCAGGGAGGTAGCTACACCTTC. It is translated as CASTEQGGSYTF.

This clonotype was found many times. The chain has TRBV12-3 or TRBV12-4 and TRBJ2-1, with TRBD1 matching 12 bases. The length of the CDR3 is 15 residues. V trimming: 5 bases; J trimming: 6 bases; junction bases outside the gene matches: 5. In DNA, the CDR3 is TGTGCCAGCAGTCCAACGGGACAGGGGGCCAATGAGCAGTTCTTC. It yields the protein CASSPTGQGANEQFF.

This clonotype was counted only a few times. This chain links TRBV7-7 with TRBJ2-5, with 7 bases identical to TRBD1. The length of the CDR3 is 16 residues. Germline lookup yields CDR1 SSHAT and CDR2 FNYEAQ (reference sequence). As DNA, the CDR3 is TGTGCAACCTCCCGGGACAGTCGGTTGGACCAAGAGACCCAGTACTTC. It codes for CATSRDSRLDQETQYF.

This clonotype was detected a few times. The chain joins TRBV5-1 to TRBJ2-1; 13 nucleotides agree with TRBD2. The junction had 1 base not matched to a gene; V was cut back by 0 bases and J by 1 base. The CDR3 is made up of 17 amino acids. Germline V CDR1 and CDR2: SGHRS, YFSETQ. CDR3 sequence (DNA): TGCGCCAGCAGCTTGGAGGGACTAGCGGGATCCTACAATGAGCAGTTCTTC. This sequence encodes CASSLEGLAGSYNEQFF.

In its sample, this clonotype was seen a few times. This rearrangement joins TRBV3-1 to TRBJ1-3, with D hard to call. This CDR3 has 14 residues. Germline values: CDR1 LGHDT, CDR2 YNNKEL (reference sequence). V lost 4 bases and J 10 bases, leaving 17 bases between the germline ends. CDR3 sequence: CASSRGRKAVTIYF. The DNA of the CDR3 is TGTGCCAGCAGCCGAGGACGAAAGGCCGTGACCATATATTTT.

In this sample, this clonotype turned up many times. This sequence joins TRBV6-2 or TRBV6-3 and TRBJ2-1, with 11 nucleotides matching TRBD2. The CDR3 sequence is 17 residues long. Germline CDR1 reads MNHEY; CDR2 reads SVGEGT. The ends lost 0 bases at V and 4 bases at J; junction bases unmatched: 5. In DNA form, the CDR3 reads TGTGCCAGCAGTTACTCGGAAACTAGCGGGAGTTACAATGAGCAGTTCTTC. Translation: CASSYSETSGSYNEQFF.

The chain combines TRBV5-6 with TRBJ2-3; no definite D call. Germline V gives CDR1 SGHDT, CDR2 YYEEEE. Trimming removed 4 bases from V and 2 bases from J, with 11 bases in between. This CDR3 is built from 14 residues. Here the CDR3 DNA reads TGTGCCAGCAGCGAATGGGGTCTCACAGATACGCAGTATTTT. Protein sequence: CASSEWGLTDTQYF.

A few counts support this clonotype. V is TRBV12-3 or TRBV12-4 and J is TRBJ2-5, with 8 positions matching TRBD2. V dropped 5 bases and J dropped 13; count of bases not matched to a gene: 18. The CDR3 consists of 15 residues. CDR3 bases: TGTGCCAGCAGTCCCGAAGCCGGGACTAGAGGGGAATGGTACTTC. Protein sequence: CASSPEAGTRGEWYF.

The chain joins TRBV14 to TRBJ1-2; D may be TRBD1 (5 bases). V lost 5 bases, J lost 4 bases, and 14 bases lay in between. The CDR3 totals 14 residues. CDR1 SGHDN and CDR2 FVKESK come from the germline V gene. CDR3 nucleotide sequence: TGTGCCAGCAGCGTTGACAGTGTTGCCTATGGCTACACCTTC. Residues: CASSVDSVAYGYTF.

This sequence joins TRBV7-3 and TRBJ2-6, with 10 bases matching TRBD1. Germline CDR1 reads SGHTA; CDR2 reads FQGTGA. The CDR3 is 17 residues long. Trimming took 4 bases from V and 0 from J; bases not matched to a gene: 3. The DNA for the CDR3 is TGTGCCAGCAGCTCGACAGGGGGCACCTCTGGGGCCAACGTCCTGACTTTC. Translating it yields CASSSTGGTSGANVLTF.

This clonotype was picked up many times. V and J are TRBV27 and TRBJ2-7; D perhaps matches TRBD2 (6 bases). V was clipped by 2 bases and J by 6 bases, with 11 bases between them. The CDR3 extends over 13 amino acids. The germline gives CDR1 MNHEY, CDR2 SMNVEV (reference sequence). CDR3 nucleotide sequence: TGTGCCAGCAGTTTACTCGGGAGTTCCGAGCAGTACTTC. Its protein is CASSLLGSSEQYF.

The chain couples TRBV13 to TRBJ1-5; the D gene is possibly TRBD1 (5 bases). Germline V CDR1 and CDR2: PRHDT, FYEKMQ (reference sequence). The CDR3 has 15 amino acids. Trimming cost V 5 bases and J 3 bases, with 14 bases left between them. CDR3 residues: CASSTGPLFNQPQHF. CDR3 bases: TGTGCCAGCAGCACGGGACCGCTGTTCAATCAGCCCCAGCATTTT.

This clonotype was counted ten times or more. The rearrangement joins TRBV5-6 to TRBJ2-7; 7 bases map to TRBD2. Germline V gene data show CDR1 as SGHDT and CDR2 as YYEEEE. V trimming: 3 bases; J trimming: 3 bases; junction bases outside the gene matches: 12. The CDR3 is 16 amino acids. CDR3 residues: CASSSVISGSYYEQYF. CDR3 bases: TGTGCCAGCAGCTCCGTTATTAGCGGGTCCTACTACGAGCAGTACTTC.

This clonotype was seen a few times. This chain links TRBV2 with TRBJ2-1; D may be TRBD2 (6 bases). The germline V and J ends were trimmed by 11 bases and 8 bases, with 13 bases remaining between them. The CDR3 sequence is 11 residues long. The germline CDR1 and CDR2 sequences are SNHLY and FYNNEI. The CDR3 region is CAARWGDEQFF. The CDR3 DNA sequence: TGTGCCGCGCGGTGGGGGGATGAGCAGTTCTTC.

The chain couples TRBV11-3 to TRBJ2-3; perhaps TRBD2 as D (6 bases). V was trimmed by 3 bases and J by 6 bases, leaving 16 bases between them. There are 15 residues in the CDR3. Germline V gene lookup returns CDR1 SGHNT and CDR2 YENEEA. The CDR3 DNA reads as TGTGCCAGCAGCTTCAACCGGGCGAGCGGGGATACGCAGTATTTT. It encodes CASSFNRASGDTQYF.

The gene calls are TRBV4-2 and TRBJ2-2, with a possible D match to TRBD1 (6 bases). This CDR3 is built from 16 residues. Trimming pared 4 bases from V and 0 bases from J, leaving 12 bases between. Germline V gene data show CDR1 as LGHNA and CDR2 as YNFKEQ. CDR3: CASSRTGFTNTGELFF. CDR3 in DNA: TGTGCCAGCAGCCGAACAGGGTTTACGAACACCGGGGAGCTGTTTTTT.

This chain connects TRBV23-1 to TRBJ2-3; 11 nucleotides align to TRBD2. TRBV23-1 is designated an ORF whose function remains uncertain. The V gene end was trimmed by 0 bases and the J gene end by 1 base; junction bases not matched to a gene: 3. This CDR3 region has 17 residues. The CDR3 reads CASSQSPGLAGTDTQYF. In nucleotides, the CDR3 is TGCGCCAGCAGTCAATCACCGGGACTAGCGGGCACAGATACGCAGTATTTT.

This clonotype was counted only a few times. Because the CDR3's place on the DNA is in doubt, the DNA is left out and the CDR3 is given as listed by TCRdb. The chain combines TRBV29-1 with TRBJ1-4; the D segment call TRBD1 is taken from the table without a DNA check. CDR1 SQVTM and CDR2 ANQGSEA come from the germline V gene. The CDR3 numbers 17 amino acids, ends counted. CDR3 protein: CSVRMNRGRYLCEKLFF.

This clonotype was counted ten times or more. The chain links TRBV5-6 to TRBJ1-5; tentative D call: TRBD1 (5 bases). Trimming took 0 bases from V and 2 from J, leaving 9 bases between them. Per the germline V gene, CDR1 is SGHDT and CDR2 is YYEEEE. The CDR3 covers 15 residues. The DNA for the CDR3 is TGTGCCAGCAGCTTGGGTCCGACAGGCAATCAGCCCCAGCATTTT. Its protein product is CASSLGPTGNQPQHF.

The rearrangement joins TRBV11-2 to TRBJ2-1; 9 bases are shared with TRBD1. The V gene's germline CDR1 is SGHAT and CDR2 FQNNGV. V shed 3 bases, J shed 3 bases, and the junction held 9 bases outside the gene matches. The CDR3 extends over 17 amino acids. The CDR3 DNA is TGTGCCAGCAGCTTCGGAACAGGGGGCCCCCTCTACAATGAGCAGTTCTTC. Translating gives CASSFGTGGPLYNEQFF.

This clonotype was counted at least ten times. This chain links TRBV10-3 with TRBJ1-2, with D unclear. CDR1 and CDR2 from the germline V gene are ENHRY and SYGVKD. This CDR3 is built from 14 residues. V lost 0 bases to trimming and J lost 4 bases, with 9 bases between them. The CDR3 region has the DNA TGTGCCATCAGTGAGTCACACTCTGTCTATGGCTACACCTTC. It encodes CAISESHSVYGYTF.

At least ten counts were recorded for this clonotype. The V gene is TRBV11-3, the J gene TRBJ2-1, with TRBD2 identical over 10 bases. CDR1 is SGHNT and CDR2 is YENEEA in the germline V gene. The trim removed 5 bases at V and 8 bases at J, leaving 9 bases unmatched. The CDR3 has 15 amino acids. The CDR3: CASSPGLADWYEQFF. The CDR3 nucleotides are TGTGCCAGCAGCCCAGGACTAGCGGATTGGTATGAGCAGTTCTTC.

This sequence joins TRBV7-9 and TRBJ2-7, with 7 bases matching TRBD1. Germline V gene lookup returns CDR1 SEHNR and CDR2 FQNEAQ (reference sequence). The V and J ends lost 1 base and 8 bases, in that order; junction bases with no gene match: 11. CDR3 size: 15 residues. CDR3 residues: CASSLEGTVKIKQYF. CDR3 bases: TGTGCCAGCAGCTTAGAAGGGACAGTAAAAATCAAGCAGTACTTC.

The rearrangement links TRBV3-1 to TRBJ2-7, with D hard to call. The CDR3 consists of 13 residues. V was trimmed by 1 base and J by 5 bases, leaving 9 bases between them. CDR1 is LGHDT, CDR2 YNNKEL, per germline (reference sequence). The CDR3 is CASSQVKGHEQYF. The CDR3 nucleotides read TGTGCCAGCAGCCAAGTGAAAGGCCACGAGCAGTACTTC.

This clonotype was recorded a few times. The DNA for the CDR3 is TGTGCCTGGACTAGGACATGGGAAAACACCATATATTTT. Protein: CAWTRTWENTIYF. This chain connects TRBV30 to TRBJ1-3, with D possibly matching TRBD1 (5 bases). The ends were cut back, 4 bases at V and 6 bases at J, with 13 bases in the middle. This CDR3 is built from 13 residues. CDR1 GTSNPN and CDR2 SVGIG come from the germline V gene (reference sequence).

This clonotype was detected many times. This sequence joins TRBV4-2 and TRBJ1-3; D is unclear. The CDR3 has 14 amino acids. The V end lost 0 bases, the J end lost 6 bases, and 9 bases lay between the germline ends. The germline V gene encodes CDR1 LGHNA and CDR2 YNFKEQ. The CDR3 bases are TGTGCCAGCAGCCAAGATGTTGGGGTAAACACCATATATTTT. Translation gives CASSQDVGVNTIYF.

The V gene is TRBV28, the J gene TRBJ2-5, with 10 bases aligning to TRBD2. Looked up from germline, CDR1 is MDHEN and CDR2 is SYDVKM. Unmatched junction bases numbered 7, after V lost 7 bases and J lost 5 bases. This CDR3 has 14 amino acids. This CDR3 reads CASTEAGGKETQYF. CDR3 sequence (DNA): TGTGCCAGCACCGAAGCGGGGGGGAAGGAGACCCAGTACTTC.